The source of this TCR beta chain is a study of blood T cell repertoires in COVID-19. Trimming at V came to 6 bases and at J to 5 bases, leaving 6 bases not matched to a gene. CDR3 length: 14 residues. Germline-derived CDR1 and CDR2 are KGHSH and LQKENI. Repertoires were generated with immunoSEQ multiplex PCR, while TCRdb's copy carries only in-frame clones and drops some. The sample records 70,000 to 85,000 clones, roughly 80% being singletons. The gene calls are TRBV18 and TRBJ2-1, with TRBD1 matching 8 bases. Sequences were obtained from peripheral blood. The receptor's source is a woman of 80 years or more with acute or convalescent COVID-19. In DNA form, the CDR3 reads TGTGCCAGCTCGCTGGGGACAGGAGACAATGAGCAGTTCTTC. As protein: CASSLGTGDNEQFF.